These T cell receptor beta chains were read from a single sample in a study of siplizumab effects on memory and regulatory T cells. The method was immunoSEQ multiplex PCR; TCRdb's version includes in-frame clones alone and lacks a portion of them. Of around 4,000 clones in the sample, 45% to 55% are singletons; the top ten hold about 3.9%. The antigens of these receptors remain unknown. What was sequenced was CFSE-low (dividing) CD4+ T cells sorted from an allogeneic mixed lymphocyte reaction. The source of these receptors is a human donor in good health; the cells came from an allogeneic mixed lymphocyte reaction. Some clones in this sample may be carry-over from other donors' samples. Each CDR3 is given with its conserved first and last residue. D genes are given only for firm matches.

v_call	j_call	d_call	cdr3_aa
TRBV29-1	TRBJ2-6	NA	CSVEWSHSGANVLTF
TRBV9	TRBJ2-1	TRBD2	CASSVQLAANEQFF
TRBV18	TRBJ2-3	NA	CASSPRDGLSTDTQYF
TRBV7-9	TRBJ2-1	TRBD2	CASSLIRGGEQFF
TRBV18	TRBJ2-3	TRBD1	CASSPLEVTGGRGTDTQYF
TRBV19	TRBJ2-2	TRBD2	CASSIPGLAYTGELFF
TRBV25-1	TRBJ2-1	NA	CASSESRVAYNEQFF
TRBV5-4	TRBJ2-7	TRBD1	CASRPTLGQGPYEQYF
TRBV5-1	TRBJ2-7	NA	CASSLAGTHEQYF
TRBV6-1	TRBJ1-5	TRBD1	CASSLRQGGQPQHF
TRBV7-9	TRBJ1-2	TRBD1	CASSLAGQGLYGYTF